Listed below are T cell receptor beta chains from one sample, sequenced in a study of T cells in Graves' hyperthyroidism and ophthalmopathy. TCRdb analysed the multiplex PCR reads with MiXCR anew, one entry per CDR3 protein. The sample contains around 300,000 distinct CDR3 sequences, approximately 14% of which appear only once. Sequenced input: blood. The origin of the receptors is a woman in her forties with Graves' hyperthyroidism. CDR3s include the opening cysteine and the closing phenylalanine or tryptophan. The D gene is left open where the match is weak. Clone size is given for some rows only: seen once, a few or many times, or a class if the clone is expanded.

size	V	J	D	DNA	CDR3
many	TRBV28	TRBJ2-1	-	TGTGCCAGCATAGGTCGCGATACCTACAATGAGCAGTTCTTC	CASIGRDTYNEQFF
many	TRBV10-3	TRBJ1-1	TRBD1	TGTGCCATCAGTAGGACAGGGGTTGAAGCTTTCTTT	CAISRTGVEAFF
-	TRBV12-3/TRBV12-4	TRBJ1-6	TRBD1	TGTGCCAGCAACAAACCCGGACAGGGGGGAAGTTCACCCCTCCACTTT	CASNKPGQGGSSPLHF
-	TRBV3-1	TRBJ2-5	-	TGTGCCAGCAGCCTGAGTGGGGCGGGATACCAAGAGACCCAGTACTTC	CASSLSGAGYQETQYF
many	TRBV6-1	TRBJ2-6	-	TGTGCCAGCAGTCACGGGGCCAACGTCCTGACTTTC	CASSHGANVLTF
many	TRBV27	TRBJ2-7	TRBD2	TGTGCCAGCAGTCCAGCGGGGGGGGCTTCCTCCTACGAGCAGTACTTC	CASSPAGGASSYEQYF
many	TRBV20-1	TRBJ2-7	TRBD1	TGCAGTGCTACATGGGAAGGGACAGGGAGAGGCTACGAGCAGTACTTC	CSATWEGTGRGYEQYF
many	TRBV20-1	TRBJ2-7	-	TGCAGTGCTAGAGGGAGAGTGGGGAGAACCTACGAGCAGTACTTC	CSARGRVGRTYEQYF
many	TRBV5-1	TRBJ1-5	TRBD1	TGCGCCAGCAGCTCGGGACAGGGTGTTCAGCCCCAGCATTTT	CASSSGQGVQPQHF
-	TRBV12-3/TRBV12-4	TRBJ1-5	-	TGTGCCAGCAGTTTATACGCGGGAGGGCAGCCCCAGCATTTT	CASSLYAGGQPQHF
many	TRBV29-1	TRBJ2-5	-	TGCAGCGTTGGATCAGTAGAAGAGACCCAGTACTTC	CSVGSVEETQYF
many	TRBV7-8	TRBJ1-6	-	TGTGCCAGCAGGGACGAGTCAGCGGACTATAATTCACCCCTCCACTTT	CASRDESADYNSPLHF
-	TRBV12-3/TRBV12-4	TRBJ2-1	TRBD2	TGTGCCAGCAGTTCCTCCGGGACTAAATACAATGAGCAGTTCTTC	CASSSSGTKYNEQFF
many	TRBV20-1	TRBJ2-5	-	TGCAGTGCTAGTATTGACAGGAGGTCCCAGTACTTC	CSASIDRRSQYF
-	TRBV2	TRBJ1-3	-	TGTGCCAGCAGCTTCCGACAGTTCTCTGGAAACACCATATATTTT	CASSFRQFSGNTIYF
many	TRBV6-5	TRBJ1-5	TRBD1	TGTGCCAGCAGTTACGGGACAGGGACCCTCAATCAGCCCCAGCATTTT	CASSYGTGTLNQPQHF
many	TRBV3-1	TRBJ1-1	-	TGTGCCAGCAGCCAAGCGGGATTTGAAGCTTTCTTT	CASSQAGFEAFF
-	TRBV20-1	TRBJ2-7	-	TGCAGTGCTAGAGGCCCCTACGAGCAGTACTTC	CSARGPYEQYF
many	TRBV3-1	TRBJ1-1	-	TGTGCCAGCAGCCAAGAGTCAGGGGCAGTTGGAACTGAAGCTTTCTTT	CASSQESGAVGTEAFF
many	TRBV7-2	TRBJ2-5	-	TGTGCCAGCAGCTCGGGGGGCAGGGAGACCCAGTACTTC	CASSSGGRETQYF
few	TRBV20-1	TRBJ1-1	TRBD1	TGCAGTGCTAGGTCCGGACAGGGGAGCCCTGAAGCTTTCTTT	CSARSGQGSPEAFF
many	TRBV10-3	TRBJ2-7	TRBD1	TGTGCCATCAGTGCCTCCGGGACAGGTCCTTACGAGCAGTACTTC	CAISASGTGPYEQYF
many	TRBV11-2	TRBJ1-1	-	TGTGCCAGCAGCTTACGGGCAGGGGTATTCACTGAAGCTTTCTTT	CASSLRAGVFTEAFF
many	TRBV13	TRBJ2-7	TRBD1	TGTGCCAGCAGCAAAGGGGGCCGGGACAGTTCGTACGAGCAGTACTTC	CASSKGGRDSSYEQYF
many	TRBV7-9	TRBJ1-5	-	TGTGCCAGCAGCCTGGACCGCTACCCCCAGCATTTT	CASSLDRYPQHF
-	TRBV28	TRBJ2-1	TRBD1	TGTGCCAGCAGTTTAGCGGACAGGGAGCAGTTCTTC	CASSLADREQFF
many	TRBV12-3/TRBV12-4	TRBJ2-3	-	TGTGCCAGCGTCGACCTAGCCGCCGGAAGAGATACGCAGTATTTT	CASVDLAAGRDTQYF
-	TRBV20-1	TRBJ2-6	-	TGCAGTGCCCTCGGGTTTCCCTCTGGGGCCAACGTCCTGACTTTC	CSALGFPSGANVLTF
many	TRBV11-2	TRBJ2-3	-	TGTGCCAGCAGCTTATATCCTAGGGGAGATACGCAGTATTTT	CASSLYPRGDTQYF
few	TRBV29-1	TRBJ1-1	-	TGCAGCGTCACGACCGCCGGCGGGAACACTGAAGCTTTCTTT	CSVTTAGGNTEAFF
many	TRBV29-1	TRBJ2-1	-	TGCAGCGTTGAAGATCCTAAGGGGGCGGGAGATGAGCAGTTCTTC	CSVEDPKGAGDEQFF
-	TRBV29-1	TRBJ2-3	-	TGCAGCGTTCCGAAGGGGGCCGGGGGGGGGGATACGCAGTATTTT	CSVPKGAGGGDTQYF
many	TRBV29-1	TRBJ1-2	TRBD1	TGCAGCGTTGGACAGGGGGCGCATGGCTACACCTTC	CSVGQGAHGYTF
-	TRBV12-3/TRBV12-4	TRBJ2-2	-	TGTGCCAGCACCCCTTTTAAACGGGTACAAAGCACCGGGGAGCTGTTTTTT	CASTPFKRVQSTGELFF
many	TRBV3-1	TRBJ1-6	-	TGTGCCAGCAGCCAATCACGGCAAACCCTCCACTTT	CASSQSRQTLHF
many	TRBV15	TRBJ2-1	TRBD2	TGTGCCACCAGCAGAGCGGGAGGTAGGGTCAATGAGCAGTTCTTC	CATSRAGGRVNEQFF
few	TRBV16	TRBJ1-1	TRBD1	TGTGCCAGCAGCCCGTTGACAGGGAGTTTAGGGGCGAACACTGAAGCTTTCTTT	CASSPLTGSLGANTEAFF
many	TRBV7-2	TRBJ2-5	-	TGTGCCAGCAGCCCCTACGGGGTGGACGGGGAGACCCAGTACTTC	CASSPYGVDGETQYF
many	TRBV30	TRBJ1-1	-	TGTGCCTGGAGTGTAGAGGGGAGGACTGAAGCTTTCTTT	CAWSVEGRTEAFF